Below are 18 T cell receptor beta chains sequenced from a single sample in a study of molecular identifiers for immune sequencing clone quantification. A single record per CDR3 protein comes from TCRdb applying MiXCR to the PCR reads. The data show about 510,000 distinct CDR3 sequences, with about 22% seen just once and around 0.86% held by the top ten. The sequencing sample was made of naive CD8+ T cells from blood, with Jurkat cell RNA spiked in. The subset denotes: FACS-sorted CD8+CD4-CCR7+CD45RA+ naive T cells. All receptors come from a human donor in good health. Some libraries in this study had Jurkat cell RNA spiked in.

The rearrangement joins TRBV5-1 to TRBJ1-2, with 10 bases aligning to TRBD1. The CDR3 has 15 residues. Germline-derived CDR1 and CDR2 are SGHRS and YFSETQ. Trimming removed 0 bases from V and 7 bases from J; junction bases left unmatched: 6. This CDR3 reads CASSLATGGLSGYTF. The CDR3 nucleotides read TGCGCCAGCAGCTTGGCGACAGGGGGCCTCTCTGGCTACACCTTC.

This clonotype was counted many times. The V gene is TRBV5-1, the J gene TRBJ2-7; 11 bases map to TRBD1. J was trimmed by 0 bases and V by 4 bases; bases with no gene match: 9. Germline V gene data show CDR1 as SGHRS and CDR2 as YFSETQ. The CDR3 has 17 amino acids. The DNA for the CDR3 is TGCGCCAGCAGCCCCCAGTACGGGACAGGGGGCTCCTACGAGCAGTACTTC. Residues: CASSPQYGTGGSYEQYF.

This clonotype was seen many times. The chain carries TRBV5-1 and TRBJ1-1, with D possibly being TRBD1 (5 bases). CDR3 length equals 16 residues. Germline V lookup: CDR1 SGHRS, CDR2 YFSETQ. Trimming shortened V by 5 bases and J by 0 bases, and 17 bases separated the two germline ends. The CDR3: CASRPRDRHMNTEAFF. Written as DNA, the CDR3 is TGCGCCAGCAGACCCAGGGACCGACACATGAACACTGAAGCTTTCTTT.

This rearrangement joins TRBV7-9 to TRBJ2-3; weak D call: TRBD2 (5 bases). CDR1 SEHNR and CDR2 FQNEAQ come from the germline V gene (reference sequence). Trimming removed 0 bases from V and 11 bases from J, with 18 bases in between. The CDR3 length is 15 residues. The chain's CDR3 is CASSLAESLIGGQYF. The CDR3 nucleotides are TGTGCCAGCAGCTTAGCGGAGTCCCTGATCGGAGGGCAGTATTTT.

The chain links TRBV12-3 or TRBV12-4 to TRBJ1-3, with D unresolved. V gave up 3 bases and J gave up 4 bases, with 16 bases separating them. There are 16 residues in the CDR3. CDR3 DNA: TGTGCCAGCAGTTTTTCCCCGCCGAATAGGGGAAACACCATATATTTT. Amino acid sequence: CASSFSPPNRGNTIYF.

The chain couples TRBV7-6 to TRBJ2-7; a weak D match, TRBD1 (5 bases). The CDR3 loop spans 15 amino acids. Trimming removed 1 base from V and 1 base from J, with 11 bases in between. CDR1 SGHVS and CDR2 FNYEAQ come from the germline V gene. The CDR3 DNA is TGTGCCAGCAGCTTAGATACAGGCCCTTCCTACGAGCAGTACTTC. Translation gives CASSLDTGPSYEQYF.

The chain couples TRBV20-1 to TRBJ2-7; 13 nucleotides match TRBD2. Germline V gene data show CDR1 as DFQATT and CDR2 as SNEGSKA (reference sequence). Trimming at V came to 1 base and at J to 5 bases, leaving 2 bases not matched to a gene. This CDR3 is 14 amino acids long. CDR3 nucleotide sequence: TGCAGTGCTAGAGGGACTAGCGGGAGTGACGAGCAGTACTTC. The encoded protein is CSARGTSGSDEQYF.

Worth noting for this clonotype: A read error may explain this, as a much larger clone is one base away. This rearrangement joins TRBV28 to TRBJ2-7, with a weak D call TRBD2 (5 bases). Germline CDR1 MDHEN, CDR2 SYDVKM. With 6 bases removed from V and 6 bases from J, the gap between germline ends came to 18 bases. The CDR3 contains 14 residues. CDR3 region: CASRVPGEYGEQYF. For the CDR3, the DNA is TGTGCCAGCAGAGTCCCCGGGGAGTACGGCGAGCAGTACTTC.

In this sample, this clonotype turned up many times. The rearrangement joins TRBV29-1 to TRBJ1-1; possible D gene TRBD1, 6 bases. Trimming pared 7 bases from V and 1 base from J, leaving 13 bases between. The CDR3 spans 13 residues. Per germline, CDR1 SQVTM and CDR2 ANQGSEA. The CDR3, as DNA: TGCAGCGCACGGGACATGAGGAACACTGAAGCTTTCTTT. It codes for CSARDMRNTEAFF.

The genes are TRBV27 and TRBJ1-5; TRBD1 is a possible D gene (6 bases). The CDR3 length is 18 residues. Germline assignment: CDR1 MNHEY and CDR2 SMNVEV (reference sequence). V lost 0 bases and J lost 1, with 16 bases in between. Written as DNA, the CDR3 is TGTGCCAGCAGTTTATCGGGGGCCACGGCCCGGAGCAATCAGCCCCAGCATTTT. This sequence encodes CASSLSGATARSNQPQHF.

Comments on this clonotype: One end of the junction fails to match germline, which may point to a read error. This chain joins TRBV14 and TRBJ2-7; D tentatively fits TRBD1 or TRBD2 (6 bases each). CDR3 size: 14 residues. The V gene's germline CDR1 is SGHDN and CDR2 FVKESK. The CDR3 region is CASSVKRGRVEQSF. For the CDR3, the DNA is TGTGCCAGCAGTGTTAAACGGGGGCGGGTCGAGCAGTCCTTC.

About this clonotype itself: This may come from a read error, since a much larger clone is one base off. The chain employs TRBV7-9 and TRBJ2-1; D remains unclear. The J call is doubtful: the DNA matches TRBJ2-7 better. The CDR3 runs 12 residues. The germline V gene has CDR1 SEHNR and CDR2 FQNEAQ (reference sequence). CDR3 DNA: TGTGCCAGCAACCTAGAATTCAATGAGCAGTACTTC. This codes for CASNLEFNEQYF.

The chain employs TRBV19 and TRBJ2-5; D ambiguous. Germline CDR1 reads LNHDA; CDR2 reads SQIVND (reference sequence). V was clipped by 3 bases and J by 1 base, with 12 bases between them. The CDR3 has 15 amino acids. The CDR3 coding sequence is TGTGCCAGTAGTATCGACGTGACGGTCCAAGAGACCCAGTACTTC. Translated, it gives CASSIDVTVQETQYF.

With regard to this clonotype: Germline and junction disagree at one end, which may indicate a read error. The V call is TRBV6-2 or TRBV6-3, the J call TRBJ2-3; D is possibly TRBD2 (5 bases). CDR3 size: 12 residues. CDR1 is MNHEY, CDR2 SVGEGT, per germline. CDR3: CASSEGTDAQYF. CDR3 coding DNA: TGTGCCTCGTCAGAGGGCACAGATGCGCAGTATTTT.

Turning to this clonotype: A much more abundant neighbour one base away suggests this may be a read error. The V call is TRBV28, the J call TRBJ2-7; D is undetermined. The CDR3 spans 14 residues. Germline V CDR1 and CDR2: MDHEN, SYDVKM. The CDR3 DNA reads TGTGCCAGCAGAGTCCCCGAGGAGTACGGCGAGCAGCACTTC. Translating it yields CASRVPEEYGEQHF.

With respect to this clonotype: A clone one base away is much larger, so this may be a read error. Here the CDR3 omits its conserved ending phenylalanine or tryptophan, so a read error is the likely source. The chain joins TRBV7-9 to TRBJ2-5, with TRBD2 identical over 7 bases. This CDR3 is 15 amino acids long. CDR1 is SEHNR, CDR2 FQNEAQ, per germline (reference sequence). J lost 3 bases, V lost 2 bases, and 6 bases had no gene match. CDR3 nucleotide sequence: TGTGCCAGCAGCTTACCCCTCGCGGGAGAAGAGACCCAGTACCTC. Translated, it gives CASSLPLAGEETQYL.

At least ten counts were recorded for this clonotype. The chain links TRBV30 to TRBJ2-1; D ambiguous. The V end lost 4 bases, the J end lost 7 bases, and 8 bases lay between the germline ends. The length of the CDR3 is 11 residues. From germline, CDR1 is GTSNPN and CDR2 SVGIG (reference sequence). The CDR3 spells CAWTLGNEQFF. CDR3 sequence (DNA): TGTGCCTGGACTCTAGGGAATGAGCAGTTCTTC.

The CDR3, as DNA: TGCGCCAGCAGCTTGGGGTGGGGCGATGAGCAGTTCTTC. This translates into CASSLGWGDEQFF. The gene calls are TRBV5-1 and TRBJ2-1; a weak D match, TRBD1 (5 bases). This CDR3 is 13 amino acids long. The germline CDR1 and CDR2 sequences are SGHRS and YFSETQ. The ends were cut back, 0 bases at V and 8 bases at J, with 9 bases in the middle.